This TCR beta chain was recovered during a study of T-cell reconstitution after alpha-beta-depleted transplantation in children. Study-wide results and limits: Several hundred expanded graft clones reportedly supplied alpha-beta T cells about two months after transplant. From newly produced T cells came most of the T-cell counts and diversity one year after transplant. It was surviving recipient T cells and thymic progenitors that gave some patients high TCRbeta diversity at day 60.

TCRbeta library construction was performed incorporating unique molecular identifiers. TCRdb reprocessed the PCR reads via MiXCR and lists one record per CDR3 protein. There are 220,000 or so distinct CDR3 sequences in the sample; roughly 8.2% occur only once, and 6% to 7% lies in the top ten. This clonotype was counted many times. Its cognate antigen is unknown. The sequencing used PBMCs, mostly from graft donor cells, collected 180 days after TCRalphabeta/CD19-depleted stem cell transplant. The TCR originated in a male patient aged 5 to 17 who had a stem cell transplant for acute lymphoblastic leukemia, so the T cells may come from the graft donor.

CDR3 amino acids: CASSLSARGYSPLHF. The CDR3 DNA sequence: TGCGCCAGCAGCTTGTCCGCCAGGGGTTACTCACCCCTCCACTTT. This chain joins TRBV5-1 and TRBJ1-6, with a tentative D call TRBD1 (6 bases). Germline CDR1 and CDR2: SGHRS and YFSETQ. The CDR3 loop spans 15 amino acids. Trimming took 1 base from V and 10 from J, leaving 15 bases between them.